The entry below gives a single T cell receptor (beta chain) sequence along with its context. The antigen is not known. Germline CDR1 LNHDA, CDR2 SQIVND (reference sequence). CDR3 size: 16 residues. With 4 bases clipped from V and 4 bases from J, the junction kept 8 bases outside the gene matches. Alongside a J-beta primer mix, a sample-barcoded 5' primer served in a second PCR lasting about 7 to 12 cycles. TCRdb called the 5' RACE reads again in MiXCR, with one record for every CDR3 protein. Of approximately 800,000 distinct CDR3 sequences in the sample, approximately 60% were seen once. This sample is part of a study of blood T cells in healthy people across ages. Study-level points and caveats: No one knew whether donors had CMV, which possibly confounded expanded clonotype changes.

The V call is TRBV19, the J call TRBJ2-1, with 9 bases aligning to TRBD1. Sequencing was done on a sample of blood. This clonotype was sampled from a man in his forties in good health. CDR3 nucleotides: TGTGCCAGTAGTACCTCCGGGACAGGGCCATACAATGAGCAGTTCTTC. Translating it yields CASSTSGTGPYNEQFF.